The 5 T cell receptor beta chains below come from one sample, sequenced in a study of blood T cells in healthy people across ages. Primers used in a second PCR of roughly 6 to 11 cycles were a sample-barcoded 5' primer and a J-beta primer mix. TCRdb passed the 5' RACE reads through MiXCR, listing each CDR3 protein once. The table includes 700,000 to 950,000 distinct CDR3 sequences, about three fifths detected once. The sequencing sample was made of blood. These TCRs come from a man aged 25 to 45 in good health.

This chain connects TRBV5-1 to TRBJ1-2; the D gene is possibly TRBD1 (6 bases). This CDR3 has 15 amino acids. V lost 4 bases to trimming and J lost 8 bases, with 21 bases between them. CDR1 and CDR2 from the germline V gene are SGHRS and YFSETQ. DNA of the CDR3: TGCGCCAGCAGCACCCGGCCGGGGGGCGACTCGGGCTACACCTTC. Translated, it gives CASSTRPGGDSGYTF.

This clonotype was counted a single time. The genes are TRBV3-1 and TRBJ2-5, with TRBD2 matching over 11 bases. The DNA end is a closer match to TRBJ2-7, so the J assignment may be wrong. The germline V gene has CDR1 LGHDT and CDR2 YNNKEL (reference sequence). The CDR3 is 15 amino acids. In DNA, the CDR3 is TGTGCCAGCAGCTTTAGCGGGGGGGCACCCTACGAGCAGTACTTC. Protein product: CASSFSGGAPYEQYF.

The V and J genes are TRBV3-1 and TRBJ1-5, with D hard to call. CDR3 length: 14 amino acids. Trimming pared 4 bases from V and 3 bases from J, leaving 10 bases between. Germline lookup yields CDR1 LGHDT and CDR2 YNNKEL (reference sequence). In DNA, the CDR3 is TGTGCCAGCAGCCGATCAGGCGCCAATCAGCCCCAGCATTTT. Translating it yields CASSRSGANQPQHF.

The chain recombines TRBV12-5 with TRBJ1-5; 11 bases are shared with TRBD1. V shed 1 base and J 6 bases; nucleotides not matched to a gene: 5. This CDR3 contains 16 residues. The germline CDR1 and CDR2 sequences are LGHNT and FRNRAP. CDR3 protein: CASGLAGQGAGQPQHF. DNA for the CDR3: TGTGCTAGTGGTTTGGCCGGACAGGGGGCAGGTCAGCCCCAGCATTTT.

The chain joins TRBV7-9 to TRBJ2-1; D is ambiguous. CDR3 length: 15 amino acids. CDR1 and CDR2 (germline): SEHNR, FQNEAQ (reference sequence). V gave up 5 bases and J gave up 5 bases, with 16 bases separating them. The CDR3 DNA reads TGTGCCAGCAGCCCGAATGCGGCTTCTAACAATGAGCAGTTCTTC. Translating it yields CASSPNAASNNEQFF.